This T cell receptor beta chain came from a study of T cells after yellow fever vaccination. Study-wide context: Four memory subsets, EM, EMRA, CM and Tscm, were sorted by CD3, CD45RA, CCR7, CD95. SMART-Seq v4 Ultra Low Input prepared libraries from low-cell fractions.

This clonotype was found many times. This CDR3 comprises 17 residues. V lost 6 bases to trimming and J lost 0 bases, with 18 bases between them. UMIs and a universal primer site were added when TCR cDNA was made by 5'RACE template switching. One entry per CDR3 protein, called by TCRdb with MiXCR from the 5' RACE reads. The repertoire holds 20,000 to 25,000 distinct CDR3 sequences, around 3.5% seen once, with approximately 0.96% in the top ten. General study findings and limits: When the response was secondary, it was weaker but reached its peak faster, day 5 versus 15.

The chain employs TRBV12-3 or TRBV12-4 and TRBJ1-3; a possible D gene is TRBD1 (5 bases). This clonotype was sampled from a man between 18 and 29 years old who received the YFV17D yellow fever vaccine. The sequenced sample was PBMCs, either bulk or a sorted T-cell subset (CD4+, CD8+, memory, or dextramer-sorted; not recorded which), obtained about 41 days after the first yellow fever vaccination. CDR3 in amino acids: CASRFARQRLSGNTIYF. CDR3 coding DNA: TGTGCCAGCAGATTTGCCCGACAGCGACTCTCTGGAAACACCATATATTTT.